This paragraph covers one TCR beta chain sequence. Per the original methods: Quantification of nucleated cells was approximated via reference gene primer amplification. TCRdb keeps only in-frame clones here, not all; method: immunoSEQ multiplex PCR. The V and J calls and clone size come from that table; D and trimming were worked out from the DNA. The data show 65,000 to 90,000 clones, about 91% seen once. The entry originates in a study of blood T cell repertoires in COVID-19. As for the study in general: Donors in the United States, Italy and Spain gave samples during acute or convalescent COVID-19. PBMCs, B-cell-depleted T cells, or T cells were the source of the cDNA or gDNA that made up the material.

The source material was peripheral blood. The TCR was taken from a woman of 80 years or more with acute or convalescent COVID-19.

The CDR3, as DNA: TGTGCCAGCAGTCCGTGGACAGGGGGTGATGGCTACACCTTC. It yields the protein CASSPWTGGDGYTF. The chain couples TRBV2 to TRBJ1-2; 10 bases align to TRBD1. CDR1 SNHLY and CDR2 FYNNEI come from the germline V gene. This CDR3 comprises 14 residues. Trimming at V came to 5 bases and at J to 6 bases, leaving 6 bases not matched to a gene.